Below, 30 T cell receptor beta chains from the same sample are listed, as sequenced in a study of shared clonotypes between healthy human individuals. This table comes from immunoSEQ multiplex PCR, and its TCRdb copy is limited to in-frame clones, with some not included. The sample has over 150,000 clones, approximately 60% seen once. The sample was memory CD4+ T cells sorted from blood. Subset: CD45RA-negative fraction. All receptors come from a man younger than 45 in good health.

This clone occurred once. The CDR3: CASSLDTVGTGGIGEQFF. CDR3 bases: TGTGCCAGCAGCTTAGATACTGTTGGGACAGGGGGAATCGGTGAGCAGTTCTTC. The chain joins TRBV11-2 to TRBJ2-1; 11 nucleotides line up with TRBD1. After removal of 0 bases from V and 9 bases from J, the junction contained 13 bases not matched to a gene. CDR1 SGHAT and CDR2 FQNNGV come from the germline V gene. The CDR3 runs 18 residues.

This clone was observed a single time. The CDR3: CASTNGWGRMQYF. CDR3 nucleotide sequence: TGTGCCAGCACCAACGGATGGGGTCGAATGCAGTATTTT. The chain is built from TRBV6-5 and TRBJ2-3; no definite D call. The CDR3 length is 13 residues. Germline V lookup: CDR1 MNHEY, CDR2 SVGAGI. V lost 7 bases, J lost 11 bases, and 19 bases lay in between.

The chain employs TRBV27 and TRBJ2-3; TRBD2 aligns across 8 bases. Germline CDR1 MNHEY, CDR2 SMNVEV (reference sequence). With V trimmed by 5 bases and J by 2 bases, 12 bases remained unmatched. The CDR3 covers 17 residues. This CDR3 reads CASSTPLLAEATDTQYF. The DNA for the CDR3 is TGTGCCAGCAGTACTCCCCTACTAGCGGAGGCCACAGATACGCAGTATTTT.

V usage is TRBV5-6 and J usage is TRBJ2-1; D uncertain. The V gene lost 0 bases and the J gene lost 7 bases, with 14 bases spanning the gap. CDR1 and CDR2 from the germline V gene are SGHDT and YYEEEE. The CDR3 covers 15 residues. The CDR3 reads CASSLDSRVYNEQFF. The CDR3 nucleotides read TGTGCCAGCAGCTTGGACAGCAGAGTCTATAATGAGCAGTTCTTC.

This clone was picked up a small number of times. The chain combines TRBV7-9 with TRBJ2-1, with D tentatively TRBD1 or TRBD2 (5 bases each). The CDR3 extends over 13 amino acids. Trimming removed 8 bases from V and 8 bases from J, with 16 bases in between. CDR1 and CDR2 (germline): SEHNR, FQNEAQ (reference sequence). CDR3 protein: CASGQMGVDEQFF. The CDR3 DNA is TGTGCCAGCGGACAAATGGGGGTAGATGAGCAGTTCTTC.

The V gene is TRBV7-2, the J gene TRBJ2-2, with TRBD1 matching 8 bases. V lost 5 bases to trimming and J lost 6 bases; unmatched junction nucleotides: 2. This CDR3 comprises 13 residues. Looked up from germline, CDR1 is SGHTA and CDR2 is FQGNSA. The CDR3 region has the DNA TGTGCCAGCAGCATGACAGGGGCCGGGGAGCTGTTTTTT. Its translation: CASSMTGAGELFF.

The chain is built from TRBV5-1 and TRBJ1-2; D is possibly TRBD1 (6 bases). The germline CDR1 and CDR2 sequences are SGHRS and YFSETQ. This CDR3 has 14 amino acids. V lost 3 bases and J 8 bases, leaving 17 bases between the germline ends. Here the CDR3 DNA reads TGCGCCAGCAGCTCCGAGGACCAGGGGTACGGCTACACCTTC. Its translation: CASSSEDQGYGYTF.

The CDR3: CASSELPGLGPFF. The DNA of the CDR3 is TGCGCCAGCAGTGAGCTCCCAGGACTAGGCCCGTTCTTC. V is TRBV10-2 and J is TRBJ2-1; 7 bases match TRBD2. This CDR3 is built from 13 residues. The V gene end was trimmed by 2 bases and the J gene end by 15 bases; junction bases not matched to a gene: 10. Germline V lookup: CDR1 WSHSY, CDR2 SAAADI.

This clone was seen a single time. This chain links TRBV9 with TRBJ1-5; no definite D call. The CDR3 totals 14 residues. V shed 2 bases and J shed 3 bases, with 9 bases lying between them. From germline, CDR1 is SGDLS and CDR2 YYNGEE. CDR3: CASSVSQHNQPQHF. CDR3 nucleotides: TGTGCCAGCAGCGTGAGTCAGCACAATCAGCCCCAGCATTTT.

The chain recombines TRBV6-5 with TRBJ1-2; maybe TRBD1 (6 bases). Trimming took off 2 bases at V and 4 bases at J, with 14 bases between the two ends. The CDR3 totals 15 residues. Germline V gene sequence: CDR1 MNHEY, CDR2 SVGAGI. The DNA of the CDR3 is TGTGCCAGCAGTTACGGGCCGGGGGCGAGCTATGGCTACACCTTC. It codes for CASSYGPGASYGYTF.

The chain joins TRBV11-2 to TRBJ2-1; TRBD2 matches at 9 bases. The germline CDR1 and CDR2 sequences are SGHAT and FQNNGV. CDR3 size: 15 residues. V lost 5 bases and J lost 7; bases outside the gene matches: 9. CDR3 bases: TGTGCCAGCAGCCGGGATAGCGGGAGTTTGAATGAGCAGTTCTTC. Its translation is CASSRDSGSLNEQFF.

This clone was counted many times. The chain joins TRBV27 to TRBJ1-2, with D possibly TRBD1 on 6 matching bases. This CDR3 spans 13 amino acids. The V end was cut by 6 bases, the J end by 6 bases, with 14 bases between. The V gene's germline CDR1 is MNHEY and CDR2 SMNVEV (reference sequence). CDR3 region: CASSNREVDGYTF. CDR3 nucleotides: TGTGCCAGCAGCAACAGGGAGGTCGATGGCTACACCTTC.

The rearrangement uses TRBV10-2 and TRBJ2-1; 9 positions agree with TRBD2. Germline assignment: CDR1 WSHSY and CDR2 SAAADI. The CDR3 is 14 residues long. Germline trimming cut 4 bases from V and 4 bases from J; bases unmatched to any gene: 2. Written as DNA, the CDR3 is TGCGCCAGCAGTGGGCTAGCGGGATACAATGAGCAGTTCTTC. This codes for CASSGLAGYNEQFF.

The chain couples TRBV11-2 to TRBJ2-2, with TRBD1 as a possible D gene (5 bases). Looked up from germline, CDR1 is SGHAT and CDR2 is FQNNGV. V gave up 5 bases and J gave up 5 bases, with 9 bases separating them. The CDR3 runs 13 residues. This CDR3 reads CASSPPGTGELFF. Written as DNA, the CDR3 is TGTGCCAGCAGCCCCCCAGGGACCGGGGAGCTGTTTTTT.

The chain recombines TRBV27 with TRBJ2-1; the D gene is possibly TRBD1 (5 bases). V was clipped by 5 bases and J by 8 bases, with 10 bases between them. Looked up from germline, CDR1 is MNHEY and CDR2 is SMNVEV (reference sequence). CDR3 size: 12 residues. Here the CDR3 reads CASSQIGDEQFF. Here the CDR3 DNA reads TGTGCCAGCAGTCAAATAGGGGATGAGCAGTTCTTC.

This chain uses TRBV7-3 with TRBJ2-1; D could derive from TRBD1 or TRBD2 (7 bases each). This CDR3 spans 13 amino acids. Per germline, CDR1 SGHTA and CDR2 FQGTGA. The V end was cut by 5 bases, the J end by 10 bases, with 15 bases between. Here the CDR3 reads CASSRRGGLEQFF. The CDR3 DNA reads as TGTGCCAGCAGCCGCAGGGGGGGACTAGAGCAGTTCTTC.

This clone was seen a few times. This chain uses TRBV5-8 with TRBJ1-5; TRBD1 might be the D (6 bases). The CDR3 spans 14 residues. Trimming removed 4 bases from V and 8 bases from J, with 16 bases in between. The V gene's germline CDR1 is SGHTS and CDR2 YDEGEE. In nucleotides, the CDR3 is TGTGCCAGCAGCAGCCCTGGGGGGCTGAAGCCCCAGCATTTT. It encodes CASSSPGGLKPQHF.

This clone was found a few times. V gene TRBV7-3 combines with J gene TRBJ1-2, with D unclear. This CDR3 region has 14 residues. The germline CDR1 and CDR2 sequences are SGHTA and FQGTGA. The V gene lost 5 bases and the J gene lost 8 bases, with 18 bases spanning the gap. Here the CDR3 DNA reads TGTGCCAGCAGCCCCGCCGGGCAGTTGTCGGGCTACACCTTC. It yields the protein CASSPAGQLSGYTF.

This chain connects TRBV11-2 to TRBJ2-7, with 7 bases that match TRBD1. V dropped 5 bases and J dropped 3; count of bases not matched to a gene: 7. CDR3 length: 14 amino acids. The germline V gene encodes CDR1 SGHAT and CDR2 FQNNGV. The CDR3 sequence is CASSLWDRNYEQYF. The CDR3 DNA reads TGTGCCAGCAGCCTCTGGGACAGAAACTACGAGCAGTACTTC.

The V and J genes are TRBV30 and TRBJ1-1, with D possibly being TRBD1 (6 bases). Germline CDR1 reads GTSNPN; CDR2 reads SVGIG (reference sequence). V lost 2 bases and J 3 bases, leaving 10 bases between the germline ends. The CDR3 length is 13 residues. The DNA for the CDR3 is TGTGCCTGGAGTCCCTCAGGGGACACTGAAGCTTTCTTT. Amino acids: CAWSPSGDTEAFF.

The chain carries TRBV7-3 and TRBJ2-5; possible D gene TRBD2, 6 bases. This CDR3 spans 13 amino acids. Germline V gene sequence: CDR1 SGHTA, CDR2 FQGTGA. With 3 bases removed from V and 2 bases from J, the gap between germline ends came to 7 bases. CDR3 sequence: CASSLGGQETQYF. For the CDR3, the DNA is TGTGCCAGCAGCTTGGGGGGTCAAGAGACCCAGTACTTC.

V is TRBV6-6 and J is TRBJ1-1; 10 bases fit TRBD1. The J segment lost 2 bases and the V segment lost 6 bases, leaving 6 bases of the junction unmatched. This CDR3 has 15 amino acids. Germline loops: CDR1 MNHNY, CDR2 SVGAGI (reference sequence). The CDR3 DNA reads as TGTGCCAGCAGCCGGGGACAGGGGTTTAACACTGAAGCTTTCTTT. Its protein product is CASSRGQGFNTEAFF.

The V gene is TRBV28, the J gene TRBJ2-3, with D perhaps TRBD1 or TRBD2 (5 bases each). Looked up from germline, CDR1 is MDHEN and CDR2 is SYDVKM. V was trimmed by 6 bases and J by 0 bases, leaving 16 bases between them. The CDR3 contains 16 residues. In DNA, the CDR3 is TGTGCCAGCAGCCCGGTGGGGGTTATAAGCACAGATACGCAGTATTTT. Protein product: CASSPVGVISTDTQYF.

This chain links TRBV5-5 with TRBJ2-5, with D possibly being TRBD2 (5 bases). The CDR3 has 13 residues. V was shortened by 4 bases and J by 5 bases, with 12 bases between the two germline ends. From germline, CDR1 is SGHKS and CDR2 YYEKEE (reference sequence). The CDR3 protein is CASSRGSGETQYF. Here the CDR3 DNA reads TGTGCCAGCAGCAGAGGGAGTGGGGAGACCCAGTACTTC.

Concerning this clone: The sample carries other DNA sequences with the same CDR3. The chain links TRBV18 to TRBJ2-1, with unresolved D. Trimming took off 4 bases at V and 0 bases at J, with 10 bases between the two ends. Germline CDR1 and CDR2: KGHSH and LQKENI. CDR3 length: 15 amino acids. Here the CDR3 reads CASSLSVSSYNEQFF. DNA of the CDR3: TGTGCCAGCTCACTGAGCGTGAGCTCCTACAATGAGCAGTTCTTC. Together with reference TRBV18 and TRBJ2-1, the CDR3 gives the full variable domain: NAGVMQNPRHLVRRRGQEARLRCSPMKGHSHVYWYRQLPEEGLKFMVYLQKENIIDESGMPKERFSAEFPKEGPSILRIQQVVRGDSAAYFCASSLSVSSYNEQFFGPGTRLTVL.

As for this clone: Other nucleotide sequences in the sample specify the same CDR3. The J gene is TRBJ2-5, the V gene TRBV7-2; 7 positions match TRBD2. J was trimmed by 1 base and V by 3 bases; bases with no gene match: 2. The germline CDR1 and CDR2 sequences are SGHTA and FQGNSA. The CDR3 is 14 residues long. CDR3 sequence reads: CASSLGGGQETQYF. CDR3 sequence (DNA): TGTGCCAGCAGCTTGGGGGGGGGCCAAGAGACCCAGTACTTC.

The V call is TRBV7-9, the J call TRBJ2-3, with 15 nucleotides matching TRBD2. The J segment lost 10 bases and the V segment lost 6 bases, leaving 11 bases of the junction unmatched. Germline CDR1 and CDR2: SEHNR and FQNEAQ (reference sequence). The CDR3 has 16 amino acids. CDR3 sequence reads: CASSNTGLAGGGSQYF. CDR3 nucleotides: TGTGCCAGCAGTAATACGGGACTAGCGGGAGGAGGATCGCAGTATTTT.

The chain couples TRBV27 to TRBJ2-1, with D uncertain. V was cut by 3 bases and J by 3 bases, with 6 bases left in between. The V gene's germline CDR1 is MNHEY and CDR2 SMNVEV (reference sequence). The CDR3 is 13 amino acids. The CDR3 nucleotides are TGTGCCAGCAGTTTCCCAGGCTACAATGAGCAGTTCTTC. Translation: CASSFPGYNEQFF.

CDR3 sequence reads: CASSVGAGSETQYF. Written as DNA, the CDR3 is TGTGCCAGCAGCGTTGGGGCGGGATCAGAGACCCAGTACTTC. V and J are TRBV7-2 and TRBJ2-5; D may be TRBD2 (6 bases). The CDR3 consists of 14 residues. Looked up from germline, CDR1 is SGHTA and CDR2 is FQGNSA. Trimming took off 5 bases at V and 4 bases at J, with 14 bases between the two ends.

The chain uses TRBV6-5 and TRBJ2-7; D is ambiguous. There are 13 residues in the CDR3. The V end was cut by 4 bases, the J end by 2 bases, with 9 bases between. CDR1 and CDR2 from the germline V gene are MNHEY and SVGAGI. The CDR3 loop is CASSFSTAYEQYF. The CDR3 region has the DNA TGTGCCAGCAGTTTCAGTACGGCCTACGAGCAGTACTTC.